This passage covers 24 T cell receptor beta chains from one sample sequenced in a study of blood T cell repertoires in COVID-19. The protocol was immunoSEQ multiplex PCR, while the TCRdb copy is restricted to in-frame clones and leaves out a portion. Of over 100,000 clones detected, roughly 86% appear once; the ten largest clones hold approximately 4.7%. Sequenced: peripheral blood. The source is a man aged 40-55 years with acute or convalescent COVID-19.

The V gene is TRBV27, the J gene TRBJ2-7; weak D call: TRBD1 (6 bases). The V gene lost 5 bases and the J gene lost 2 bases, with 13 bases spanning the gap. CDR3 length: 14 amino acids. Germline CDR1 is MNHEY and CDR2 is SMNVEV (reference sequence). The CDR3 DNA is TGTGCCAGCAGTCGAGGGACAATGGCCTACGAGCAGTACTTC. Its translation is CASSRGTMAYEQYF.

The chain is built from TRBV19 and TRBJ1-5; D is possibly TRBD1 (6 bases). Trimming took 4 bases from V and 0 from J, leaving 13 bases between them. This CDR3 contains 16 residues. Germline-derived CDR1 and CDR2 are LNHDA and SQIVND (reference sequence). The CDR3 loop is CASSTRQENSNQPQHF. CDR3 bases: TGTGCCAGTAGTACCAGACAGGAGAATAGCAATCAGCCCCAGCATTTT. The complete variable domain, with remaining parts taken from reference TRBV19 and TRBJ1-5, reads DGGITQSPKYLFRKEGQNVTLSCEQNLNHDAMYWYRQDPGQGLRLIYYSQIVNDFQKGDIAEGYSVSREKKESFPLTVTSAQKNPTAFYLCASSTRQENSNQPQHFGDGTRLSIL.

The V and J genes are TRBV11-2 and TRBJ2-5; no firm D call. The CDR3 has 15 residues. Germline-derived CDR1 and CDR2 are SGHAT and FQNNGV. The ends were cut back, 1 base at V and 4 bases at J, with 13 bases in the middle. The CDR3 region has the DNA TGTGCCAGCAGCTTAGTAACTGGAGAAGGAGAGACCCAGTACTTC. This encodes CASSLVTGEGETQYF.

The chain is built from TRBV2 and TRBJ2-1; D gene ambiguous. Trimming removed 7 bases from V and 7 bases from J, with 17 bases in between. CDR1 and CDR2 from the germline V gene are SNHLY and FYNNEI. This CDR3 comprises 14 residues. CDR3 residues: CASIAVAMQNEQFF. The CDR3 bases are TGTGCCAGCATCGCCGTGGCCATGCAAAATGAGCAGTTCTTC.

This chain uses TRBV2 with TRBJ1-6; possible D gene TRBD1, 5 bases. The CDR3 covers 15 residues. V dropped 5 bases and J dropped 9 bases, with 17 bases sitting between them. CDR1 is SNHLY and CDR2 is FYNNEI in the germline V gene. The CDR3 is CASSPISGPGSPLHF. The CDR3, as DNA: TGTGCCAGCAGTCCGATTTCAGGGCCGGGTTCACCCCTCCACTTT. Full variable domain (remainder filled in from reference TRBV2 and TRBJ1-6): EPEVTQTPSHQVTQMGQEVILRCVPISNHLYFYWYRQILGQKVEFLVSFYNNEISEKSEIFDDQFSVERPDGSNFTLKIRSTKLEDSAMYFCASSPISGPGSPLHFGNGTRLTVT.

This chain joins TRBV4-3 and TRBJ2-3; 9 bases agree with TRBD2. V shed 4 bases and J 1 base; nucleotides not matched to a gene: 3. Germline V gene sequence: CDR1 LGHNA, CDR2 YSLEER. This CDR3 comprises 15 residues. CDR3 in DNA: TGCGCCAGCAGCCCCAGACTAGCGGGCACAGATACGCAGTATTTT. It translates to CASSPRLAGTDTQYF.

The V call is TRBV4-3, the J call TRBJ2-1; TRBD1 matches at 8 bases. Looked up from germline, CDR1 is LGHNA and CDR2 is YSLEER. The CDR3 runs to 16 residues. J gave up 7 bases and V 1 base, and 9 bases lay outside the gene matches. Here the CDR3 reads CASSQGQGAKSNEQFF. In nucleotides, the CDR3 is TGCGCCAGCAGCCAAGGGCAGGGGGCAAAATCGAATGAGCAGTTCTTC.

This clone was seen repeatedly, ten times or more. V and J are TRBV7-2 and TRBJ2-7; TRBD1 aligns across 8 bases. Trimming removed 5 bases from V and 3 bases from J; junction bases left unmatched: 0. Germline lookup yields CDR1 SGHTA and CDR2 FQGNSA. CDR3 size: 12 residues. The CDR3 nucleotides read TGTGCCAGCAGCACAGGGGGCTACGAGCAGTACTTC. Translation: CASSTGGYEQYF.

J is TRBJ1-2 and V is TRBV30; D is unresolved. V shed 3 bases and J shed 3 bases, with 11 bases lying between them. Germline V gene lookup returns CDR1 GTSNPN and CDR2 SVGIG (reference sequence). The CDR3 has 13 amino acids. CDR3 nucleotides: TGTGCCTGGAGCCCAGGTGTGGACTATGGCTACACCTTC. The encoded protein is CAWSPGVDYGYTF. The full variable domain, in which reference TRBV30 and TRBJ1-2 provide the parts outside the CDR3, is SQTIHQWPATLVQPVGSPLSLECTVEGTSNPNLYWYRQAAGRGLQLLFYSVGIGQISSEVPQNLSASRPQDRQFILSSKKLLLSDSGFYLCAWSPGVDYGYTFGSGTRLTVV.

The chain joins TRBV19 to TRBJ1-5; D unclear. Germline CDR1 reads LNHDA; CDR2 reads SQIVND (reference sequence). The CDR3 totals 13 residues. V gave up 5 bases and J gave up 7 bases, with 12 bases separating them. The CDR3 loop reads CASSPRLEQPQHF. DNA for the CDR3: TGTGCCAGTAGTCCACGTTTAGAGCAGCCCCAGCATTTT. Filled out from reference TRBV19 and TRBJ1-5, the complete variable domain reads DGGITQSPKYLFRKEGQNVTLSCEQNLNHDAMYWYRQDPGQGLRLIYYSQIVNDFQKGDIAEGYSVSREKKESFPLTVTSAQKNPTAFYLCASSPRLEQPQHFGDGTRLSIL.

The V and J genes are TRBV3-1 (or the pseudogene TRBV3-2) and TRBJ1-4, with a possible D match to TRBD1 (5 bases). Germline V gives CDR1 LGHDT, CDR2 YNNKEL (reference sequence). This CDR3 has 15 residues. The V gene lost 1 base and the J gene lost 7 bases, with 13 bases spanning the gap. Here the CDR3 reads CASSQGAGLIEKLFF. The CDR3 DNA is TGTGCCAGCAGCCAAGGTGCGGGGCTAATTGAAAAACTGTTTTTT.

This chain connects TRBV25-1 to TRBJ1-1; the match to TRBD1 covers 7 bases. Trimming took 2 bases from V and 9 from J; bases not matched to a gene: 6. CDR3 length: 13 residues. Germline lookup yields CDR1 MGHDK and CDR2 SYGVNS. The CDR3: CASSEPRTGKAFF. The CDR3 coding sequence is TGTGCCAGCAGTGAACCCCGGACAGGTAAAGCTTTCTTT.

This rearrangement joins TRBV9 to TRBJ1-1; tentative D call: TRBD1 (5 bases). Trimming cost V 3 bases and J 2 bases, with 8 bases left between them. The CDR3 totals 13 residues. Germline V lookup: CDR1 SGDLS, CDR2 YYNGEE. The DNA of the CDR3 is TGTGCCAGCAGCGCCCAGGGTAACACTGAAGCTTTCTTT. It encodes CASSAQGNTEAFF.

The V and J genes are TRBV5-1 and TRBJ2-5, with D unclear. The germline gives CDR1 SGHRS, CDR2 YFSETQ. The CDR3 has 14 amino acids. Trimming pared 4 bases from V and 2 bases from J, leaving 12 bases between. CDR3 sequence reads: CASSALENQETQYF. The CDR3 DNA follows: TGCGCCAGCAGCGCTCTAGAGAATCAAGAGACCCAGTACTTC.

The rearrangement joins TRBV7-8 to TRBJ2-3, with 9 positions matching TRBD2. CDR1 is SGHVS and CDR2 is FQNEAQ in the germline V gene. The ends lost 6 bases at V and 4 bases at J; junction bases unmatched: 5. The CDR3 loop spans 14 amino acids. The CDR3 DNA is TGTGCCAGCAGTCCGGGACTAGCTTCAGATACGCAGTATTTT. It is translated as CASSPGLASDTQYF.

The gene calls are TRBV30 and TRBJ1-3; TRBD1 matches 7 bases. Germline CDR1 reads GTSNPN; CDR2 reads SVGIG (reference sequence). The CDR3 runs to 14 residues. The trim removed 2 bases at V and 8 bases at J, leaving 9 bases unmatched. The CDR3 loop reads CAWSRTGAGDTIYF. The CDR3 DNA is TGTGCCTGGAGTAGGACAGGTGCCGGGGACACCATATATTTT.

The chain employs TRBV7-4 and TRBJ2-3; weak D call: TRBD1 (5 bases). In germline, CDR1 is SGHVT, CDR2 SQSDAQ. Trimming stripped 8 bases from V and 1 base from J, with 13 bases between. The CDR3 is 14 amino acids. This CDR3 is CASQGHGGTDTQYF. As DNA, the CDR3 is TGTGCCAGCCAGGGCCATGGGGGCACAGATACGCAGTATTTT.

CDR3 sequence reads: CASSHAGISGNTIYF. The CDR3 DNA is TGTGCCAGCAGCCACGCAGGTATCTCTGGAAACACCATATATTTT. This sequence joins TRBV14 and TRBJ1-3; unclear D gene. Looked up from germline, CDR1 is SGHDN and CDR2 is FVKESK. CDR3 size: 15 residues. Trimming removed 3 bases from V and 0 bases from J, with 9 bases in between. Full variable domain (rest looked up from reference TRBV14 and TRBJ1-3): EAGVTQFPSHSVIEKGQTVTLRCDPISGHDNLYWYRRVMGKEIKFLLHFVKESKQDESGMPNNRFLAERTGGTYSTLKVQPAELEDSGVYFCASSHAGISGNTIYFGEGSWLTVV.

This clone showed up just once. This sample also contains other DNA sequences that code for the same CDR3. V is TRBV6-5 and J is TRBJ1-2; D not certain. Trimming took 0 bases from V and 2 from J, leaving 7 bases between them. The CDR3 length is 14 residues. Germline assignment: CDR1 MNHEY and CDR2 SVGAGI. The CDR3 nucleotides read TGTGCCAGCAGTTACTCGAGACTGAACTATGGCTACACCTTC. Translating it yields CASSYSRLNYGYTF.

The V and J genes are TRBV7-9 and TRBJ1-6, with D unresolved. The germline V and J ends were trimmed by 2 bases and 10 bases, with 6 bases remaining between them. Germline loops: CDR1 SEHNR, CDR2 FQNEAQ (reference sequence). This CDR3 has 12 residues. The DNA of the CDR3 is TGTGCCAGCAGCTTACAGAACTCACCCCTCCACTTT. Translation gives CASSLQNSPLHF.

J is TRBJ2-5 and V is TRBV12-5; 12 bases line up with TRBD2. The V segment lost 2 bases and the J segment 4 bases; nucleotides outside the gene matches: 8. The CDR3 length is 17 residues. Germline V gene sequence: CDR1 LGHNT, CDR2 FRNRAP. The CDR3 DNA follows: TGTGCTAGTGGTTTGCGCCTAGCGGGGGGGATAGGAGAGACCCAGTACTTC. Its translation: CASGLRLAGGIGETQYF.

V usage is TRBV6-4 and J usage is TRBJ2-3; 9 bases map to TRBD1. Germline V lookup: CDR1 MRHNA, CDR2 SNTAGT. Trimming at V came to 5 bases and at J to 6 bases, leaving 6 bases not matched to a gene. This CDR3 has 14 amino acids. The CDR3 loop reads CASSLKQGADTQYF. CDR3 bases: TGTGCCAGCAGTCTTAAACAGGGGGCTGATACGCAGTATTTT.

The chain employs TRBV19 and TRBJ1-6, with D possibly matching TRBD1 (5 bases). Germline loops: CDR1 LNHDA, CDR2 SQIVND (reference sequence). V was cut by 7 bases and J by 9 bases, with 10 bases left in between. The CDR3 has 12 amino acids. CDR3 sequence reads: CASTSGFSPLHF. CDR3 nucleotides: TGTGCCAGTACCTCAGGGTTTTCACCCCTCCACTTT.

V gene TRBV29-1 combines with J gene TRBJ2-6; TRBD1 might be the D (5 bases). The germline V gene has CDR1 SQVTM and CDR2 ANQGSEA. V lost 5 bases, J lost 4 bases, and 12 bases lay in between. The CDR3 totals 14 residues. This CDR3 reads CSVLTAVGANVLTF. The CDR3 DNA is TGCAGCGTTCTGACAGCAGTCGGGGCCAACGTCCTGACTTTC.